The clone carrying this T cell receptor beta chain was counted at least ten times. The V gene's germline CDR1 is SQVTM and CDR2 ANQGSEA. The CDR3 covers 14 residues. V shed 3 bases, J shed 0 bases, and the junction held 3 bases outside the gene matches. This entry comes from a study of CDR3 diversity in severe acne. TCRdb fed the PCR reads into MiXCR, producing one record per CDR3 protein. The sample consists of roughly 100,000 distinct CDR3 sequences, 51% of them appearing once. V is TRBV29-1 and J is TRBJ2-3; 7 nucleotides match TRBD1. Sequenced input: blood. The sequence derives from a male donor with acne. The CDR3 bases are TGCAGCGTTGAGGGGACAGCTAGCACAGATACGCAGTATTTT. Its translation is CSVEGTASTDTQYF.